Described below is a single T cell receptor beta chain sequence and its context. The data were taken from a study of blood T cell repertoires in COVID-19. Looking at the study overall: Both acute and convalescent COVID-19 samples were obtained from the United States, Italy and Spain. From T cells, B-cell-depleted T cells, or PBMCs came the material, which was cDNA or gDNA.

As originally analysed: Reference gene primer amplification in the assay estimated nucleated cell counts. Sequencing used immunoSEQ multiplex PCR; TCRdb keeps in-frame clones, though not all of them. V and J calls plus clone size are reproduced from that table; the DNA served to infer D and trimming. Seen here are approximately 230,000 clones, about 85% observed once, and the top ten hold about 20%. The sample comprised peripheral blood. The clonotype comes from a man aged 30-40 years with active or convalescent COVID-19.

CDR3 amino acids: CASSSRLAGSTDTQYF. The CDR3 DNA sequence: TGTGCCAGCAGTTCCCGACTAGCGGGGAGCACAGATACGCAGTATTTT. J is TRBJ2-3 and V is TRBV6-2 or TRBV6-3; the match to TRBD2 covers 11 bases. The CDR3 totals 16 residues. Losses at the gene ends were 4 bases for V and 0 bases for J; bases not matched to a gene: 3. Germline assignment: CDR1 MNHEY and CDR2 SVGEGT.